The rows below give T cell receptor beta chains drawn from one sample of a study of blood T cell repertoires in COVID-19. TCRdb's copy holds only in-frame clones and misses some; the assay was immunoSEQ multiplex PCR. In the table there are about 74,000 clones, about 92% of which are singletons. Sequences were obtained from peripheral blood. These receptors came from a human donor in a cohort sampled during active COVID-19. Both conserved end residues are part of each CDR3. Each record gives: J gene, V gene, CDR3 protein.

TRBJ1-4 | TRBV28 | CASSLDRLNEKLFF
TRBJ2-3 | TRBV5-1 | CASWQEDRSDTQYF
TRBJ2-1 | TRBV10-1 | CASIRRTSGREGEQFF
TRBJ2-7 | TRBV27 | CASSPPTGVLFYEQYF
TRBJ2-7 | TRBV9 | CASSPVGQSYEQYF
TRBJ2-7 | TRBV3-1/TRBV3-2 | CASSQRGYSYEQYF
TRBJ1-1 | TRBV3-1/TRBV3-2 | CASSQRGLNTEAFF
TRBJ2-1 | TRBV30 | CAWSVRDNEQFF
TRBJ1-2 | TRBV6-4 | CASSDSNAGKGGYTF
TRBJ2-2 | TRBV7-2 | CASSLQSGRALTGELFF